The source of this TCR beta chain is a study of OX40 agonist ivuxolimab in advanced cancers. About this clone: Its antigen is not identified.

TCRdb's table, derived via immunoSEQ multiplex PCR, lists solely in-frame clones and lacks some. Of 45,000 to 65,000 clones listed, over 75% are singletons. The CDR3 runs 15 residues. Looked up from germline, CDR1 is SGHRS and CDR2 is YFSETQ. The V end was cut by 2 bases, the J end by 2 bases, with 13 bases between. Study outcomes and limitations: Antigen specificity of clonally expanded peripheral T cells was not established.

This receptor was taken from an adult with an advanced solid tumor such as melanoma, head and neck, liver or kidney cancer. The chain uses TRBV5-1 and TRBJ2-5; no reliable D call. The material sequenced was CD4+ or CD8+ T cells sorted from blood, taken in a trial of the OX40 agonist ivuxolimab. The CDR3 spells CASSFGSTSQETQYF. CDR3 in DNA: TGCGCCAGCAGCTTCGGGTCGACATCTCAAGAGACCCAGTACTTC.